This TCR beta chain is from a study of shared clonotypes between healthy human individuals. Study results and limitations: The generation probabilities recorded for non-shared clonotypes fell below those of clonotypes shared by all four donors. Larger estimated richness was generally recorded for naive subsets relative to memory subsets. Naive CD4 clonotypes overlapped across a few donors at 4.5% to 5.5%.

This clone was recorded at least ten times. As yet, its antigen is unknown. V was trimmed by 6 bases and J by 1 base, leaving 3 bases between them. Germline V lookup: CDR1 SGHTA, CDR2 FQGTGA. There are 12 residues in the CDR3. This was a deep-level run. The method was immunoSEQ multiplex PCR; TCRdb's version includes in-frame clones alone and lacks a portion of them. The profile shows approximately 95,000 clones, 67% of them singletons. The sequenced sample consisted of memory CD8+ T cells sorted from blood. The subset here: CD45RO+ cells pooled with CCR7-negative TemRA cells. This receptor was taken from a young man in good health. The chain employs TRBV7-3 and TRBJ2-2; D ambiguous. In nucleotides, the CDR3 is TGTGCCAGCAGGATGAACACCGGGGAGCTGTTTTTT. Encoded protein: CASRMNTGELFF.